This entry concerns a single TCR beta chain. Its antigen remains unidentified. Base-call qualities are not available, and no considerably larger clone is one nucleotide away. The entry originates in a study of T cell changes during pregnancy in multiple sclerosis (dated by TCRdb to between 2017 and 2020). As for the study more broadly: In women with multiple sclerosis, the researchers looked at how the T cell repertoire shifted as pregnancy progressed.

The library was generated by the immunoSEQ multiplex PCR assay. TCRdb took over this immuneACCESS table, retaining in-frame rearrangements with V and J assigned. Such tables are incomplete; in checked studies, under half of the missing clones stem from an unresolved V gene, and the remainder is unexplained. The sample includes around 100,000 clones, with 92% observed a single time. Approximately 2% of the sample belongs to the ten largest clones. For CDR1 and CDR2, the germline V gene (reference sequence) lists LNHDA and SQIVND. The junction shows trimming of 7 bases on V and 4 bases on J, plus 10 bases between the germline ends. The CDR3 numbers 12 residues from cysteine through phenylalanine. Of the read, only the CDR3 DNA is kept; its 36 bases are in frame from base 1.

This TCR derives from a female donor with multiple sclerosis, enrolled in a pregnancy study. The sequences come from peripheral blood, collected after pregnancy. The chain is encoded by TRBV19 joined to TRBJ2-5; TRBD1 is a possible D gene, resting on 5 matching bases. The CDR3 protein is CASTGPGETQYF. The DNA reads TGTGCCAGTACAGGGCCTGGAGAGACCCAGTACTTC.